Shown below are 22 T cell receptor beta chains from a single sample sequenced in a study of shared clonotypes between healthy human individuals. Naive CD8 cells, CD45RO-negative and positively selected for CCR7, excluded terminally differentiated effector memory CD45RA+ cells. Clones were read by immunoSEQ multiplex PCR, and TCRdb kept only the in-frame ones, dropping some. The sample includes roughly 2 million clones, roughly 95% of them seen just once. The specimen was naive CD8+ T cells sorted from blood. The receptors were gathered from a man in his late teens or twenties in good health.

The CDR3 nucleotides read TGTGCCAGCTCCCCGCCTGGCGGGGTTAACTATGGCTACACCTTC. Translating it yields CASSPPGGVNYGYTF. The rearrangement links TRBV18 to TRBJ1-2; D unresolved. The CDR3 extends over 15 amino acids. V was shortened by 6 bases and J by 1 base, with 15 bases between the two germline ends. The germline gives CDR1 KGHSH, CDR2 LQKENI.

The rearrangement uses TRBV29-1 and TRBJ2-5; 7 bases line up with TRBD2. Germline CDR1 and CDR2: SQVTM and ANQGSEA. This CDR3 region has 14 residues. V dropped 2 bases and J dropped 2; count of bases not matched to a gene: 5. CDR3 in amino acids: CSVELGTTQETQYF. The CDR3 region has the DNA TGCAGCGTTGAACTGGGGACTACACAAGAGACCCAGTACTTC.

This rearrangement joins TRBV28 to TRBJ1-3; a possible D gene is TRBD1 (6 bases). Germline CDR1 and CDR2: MDHEN and SYDVKM. CDR3 size: 15 residues. The V end lost 5 bases, the J end lost 4 bases, and 15 bases lay between the germline ends. The CDR3 nucleotides are TGTGCCAGCAGTCCCCCGGAGGGGGGGGGAAACACCATATATTTT. Translated: CASSPPEGGGNTIYF.

The V and J genes are TRBV27 and TRBJ2-7; TRBD1 agrees at 8 bases. CDR1 is MNHEY and CDR2 is SMNVEV in the germline V gene (reference sequence). J gave up 5 bases and V 0 bases, and 9 bases lay outside the gene matches. The CDR3 is 16 amino acids. CDR3 amino acids: CASSLSSRRTGHEQYF. In DNA, the CDR3 is TGTGCCAGCAGTTTATCCTCCCGCAGGACAGGGCACGAGCAGTACTTC.

The genes are TRBV4-3 and TRBJ2-2, with TRBD2 matching 10 bases. The CDR3 contains 16 residues. The trim removed 4 bases at V and 6 bases at J, leaving 8 bases unmatched. Germline V gene lookup returns CDR1 LGHNA and CDR2 YSLEER. The DNA for the CDR3 is TGCGCCAGCAGCCCGCGAATAGCGGGAGGATCCGGGGAGCTGTTTTTT. This translates into CASSPRIAGGSGELFF.

Comment on this clone: The junction departs from germline at one end; a sequencing error may be responsible. The gene calls are TRBV10-3 and TRBJ2-5; D might be TRBD1 (5 bases). In germline, CDR1 is ENHRY, CDR2 SYGVKD. CDR3 length: 13 residues. The CDR3 DNA reads as TGTGCCATCAGTGGAACCAGGGAAGAGGCCCAGTACTTC. It is translated as CAISGTREEAQYF.

The CDR3 spells CAINDVGITGYTF. CDR3 DNA sequence: TGTGCCATAAATGACGTGGGGATTACTGGCTACACCTTC. This sequence joins TRBV10-3 and TRBJ1-2; D ambiguous. Between the trimmed V and J ends, which lost 9 bases and 7 bases, there was a span of 18 bases. CDR3 length: 13 amino acids. Germline V CDR1 and CDR2: ENHRY, SYGVKD.

The chain recombines TRBV11-2 with TRBJ2-3; D is possibly TRBD2 (5 bases). The germline V gene encodes CDR1 SGHAT and CDR2 FQNNGV. This CDR3 has 18 amino acids. V was clipped by 5 bases and J by 4 bases, with 25 bases between them. CDR3 in DNA: TGTGCCAGCAGCGCTGCAATCGGAGCAGCGGAGGACCCAGATACGCAGTATTTT. Its translation is CASSAAIGAAEDPDTQYF.

V and J are TRBV4-3 and TRBJ2-1, with TRBD1 matching over 7 bases. The germline CDR1 and CDR2 sequences are LGHNA and YSLEER. With 3 bases clipped from V and 11 bases from J, the junction kept 7 bases outside the gene matches. The CDR3 consists of 13 residues. DNA for the CDR3: TGCGCCAGCAGCCACCGGGACAGCTTAAAGCAGTTCTTC. Its translation is CASSHRDSLKQFF.

V is TRBV5-8 and J is TRBJ1-5; 7 bases map to TRBD1. The junction had 12 bases not matched to a gene; V was cut back by 0 bases and J by 6 bases. Per germline, CDR1 SGHTS and CDR2 YDEGEE. The CDR3 contains 17 residues. The CDR3 here is CASSLGQTGLSGQPQHF. The CDR3 bases are TGTGCCAGCAGCTTGGGACAGACAGGGCTATCGGGTCAGCCCCAGCATTTT.

V is TRBV5-4 and J is TRBJ2-7; 9 bases are shared with TRBD1. The CDR3 extends over 16 amino acids. Losses at the gene ends were 0 bases for V and 1 base for J; bases not matched to a gene: 5. CDR1 is SGHNT, CDR2 YYREEE, per germline (reference sequence). CDR3 amino acids: CASSLAGTGPSYEQYF. The DNA of the CDR3 is TGTGCCAGCAGCTTGGCCGGGACAGGGCCTTCCTACGAGCAGTACTTC.

Only one count was recorded for this clone. The chain uses TRBV6-5 and TRBJ2-7; TRBD2 matches 12 bases. The CDR3 covers 13 residues. Germline V CDR1 and CDR2: MNHEY, SVGAGI. Trimming removed 8 bases from V and 7 bases from J; junction bases left unmatched: 6. The CDR3 region has the DNA TGTGCCAGCGGGACTAGCGGGCGTGGGGAGCAGTACTTC. Translation gives CASGTSGRGEQYF.

Points on this clone: In the same sample, other DNA sequences code for this CDR3. This chain uses TRBV9 with TRBJ2-7; no clear D gene. Trimming cost V 0 bases and J 0 bases, with 7 bases left between them. The CDR3 has 14 amino acids. Germline CDR1 and CDR2: SGDLS and YYNGEE. The CDR3: CASSVGPSSYEQYF. CDR3 DNA: TGTGCCAGCAGCGTAGGTCCTTCCTCCTACGAGCAGTACTTC.

The V gene is TRBV9, the J gene TRBJ2-3, with TRBD2 as a possible D gene (6 bases). V gave up 0 bases and J gave up 4 bases, with 15 bases separating them. The CDR3 is 16 amino acids. The germline CDR1 and CDR2 sequences are SGDLS and YYNGEE. CDR3 nucleotides: TGTGCCAGCAGCGTAGCTACGGGGGTTTGGTCAGATACGCAGTATTTT. It is translated as CASSVATGVWSDTQYF.

For this clone: The sample has other DNA sequences that encode this CDR3 too. This chain joins TRBV7-9 and TRBJ1-1; D possibly corresponds to TRBD1 (6 bases). V was shortened by 3 bases and J by 8 bases, with 7 bases between the two germline ends. This CDR3 region has 11 residues. Germline values: CDR1 SEHNR, CDR2 FQNEAQ (reference sequence). The CDR3 nucleotides are TGTGCCAGCAGCTTGGGGACAGAAGCTTTCTTT. This encodes CASSLGTEAFF.

This clone came up a few times. The V gene is TRBV18, the J gene TRBJ1-5, with D possibly matching TRBD1 (5 bases). Trimming took off 3 bases at V and 7 bases at J, with 16 bases between the two ends. The CDR3 totals 15 residues. CDR1 KGHSH and CDR2 LQKENI come from the germline V gene. The chain's CDR3 is CASSPGTAYEQPQHF. CDR3 bases: TGTGCCAGCTCACCGGGGACCGCTTATGAGCAGCCCCAGCATTTT. Full variable domain (rest looked up from reference TRBV18 and TRBJ1-5): NAGVMQNPRHLVRRRGQEARLRCSPMKGHSHVYWYRQLPEEGLKFMVYLQKENIIDESGMPKERFSAEFPKEGPSILRIQQVVRGDSAAYFCASSPGTAYEQPQHFGDGTRLSIL.

The chain uses TRBV5-6 and TRBJ2-2, with D perhaps given as TRBD1 or TRBD2 (6 bases each). V gave up 10 bases and J gave up 4 bases, with 11 bases separating them. Germline V gives CDR1 SGHDT, CDR2 YYEEEE. The CDR3 extends over 12 amino acids. CDR3 bases: TGTGCCGGGGGGCGCGGCACCGGGGAGCTGTTTTTT. Protein product: CAGGRGTGELFF.

The chain carries TRBV15 and TRBJ1-2, with 9 nucleotides matching TRBD1. J lost 4 bases, V lost 3 bases, and 9 bases had no gene match. Looked up from germline, CDR1 is LNHNV and CDR2 is YYDKDF (reference sequence). This CDR3 region has 16 residues. DNA for the CDR3: TGTGCCACCAGCAGTCTACAGGGGGCGAAGGGCTATGGCTACACCTTC. Translation gives CATSSLQGAKGYGYTF.

The chain is built from TRBV2 and TRBJ1-2; D is unresolved. The CDR3 totals 15 residues. V was pared by 11 bases and J by 2 bases, with 21 bases between. Per germline, CDR1 SNHLY and CDR2 FYNNEI. The CDR3 DNA is TGTGCCCCGTGCGAGACACCACTCGACAACTATGGCTACACCTTC. It yields the protein CAPCETPLDNYGYTF.

The chain links TRBV6-5 to TRBJ1-2, with TRBD1 as a possible D gene (6 bases). CDR1 MNHEY and CDR2 SVGAGI come from the germline V gene. V was shortened by 0 bases and J by 2 bases, with 13 bases between the two germline ends. The CDR3 covers 16 residues. CDR3 in amino acids: CASSYSKNTGNYGYTF. CDR3 in DNA: TGTGCCAGCAGTTACTCGAAAAATACAGGGAACTATGGCTACACCTTC.

This clone occurred a few times. The chain joins TRBV10-2 to TRBJ2-7; 7 bases fit TRBD2. The CDR3 is made up of 12 amino acids. Germline V gives CDR1 WSHSY, CDR2 SAAADI. V was clipped by 6 bases and J by 3 bases; unmatched bases: 2. As DNA, the CDR3 is TGCGCCAGCAGCTCTAGCGGCTACGAGCAGTACTTC. Amino acid sequence: CASSSSGYEQYF.

The chain uses TRBV10-3 and TRBJ2-3, with TRBD2 matching over 7 bases. This CDR3 comprises 16 residues. Germline V gives CDR1 ENHRY, CDR2 SYGVKD. Unmatched junction bases numbered 6, after V lost 3 bases and J lost 0 bases. This CDR3 is CAISEPPGLSTDTQYF. DNA of the CDR3: TGTGCCATCAGTGAACCTCCGGGACTAAGCACAGATACGCAGTATTTT.